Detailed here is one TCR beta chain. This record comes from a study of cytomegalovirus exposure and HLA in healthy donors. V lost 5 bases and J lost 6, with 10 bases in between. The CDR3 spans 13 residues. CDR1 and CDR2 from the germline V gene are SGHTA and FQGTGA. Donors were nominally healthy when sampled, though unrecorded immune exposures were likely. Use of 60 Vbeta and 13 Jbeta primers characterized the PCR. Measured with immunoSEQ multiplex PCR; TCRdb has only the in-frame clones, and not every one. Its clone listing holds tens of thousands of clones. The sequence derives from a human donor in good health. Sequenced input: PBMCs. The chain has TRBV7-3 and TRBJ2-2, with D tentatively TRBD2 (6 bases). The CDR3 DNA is TGTGCCAGCAGCCCTGGGACTGCCGGGGAGCTGTTTTTT. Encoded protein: CASSPGTAGELFF.